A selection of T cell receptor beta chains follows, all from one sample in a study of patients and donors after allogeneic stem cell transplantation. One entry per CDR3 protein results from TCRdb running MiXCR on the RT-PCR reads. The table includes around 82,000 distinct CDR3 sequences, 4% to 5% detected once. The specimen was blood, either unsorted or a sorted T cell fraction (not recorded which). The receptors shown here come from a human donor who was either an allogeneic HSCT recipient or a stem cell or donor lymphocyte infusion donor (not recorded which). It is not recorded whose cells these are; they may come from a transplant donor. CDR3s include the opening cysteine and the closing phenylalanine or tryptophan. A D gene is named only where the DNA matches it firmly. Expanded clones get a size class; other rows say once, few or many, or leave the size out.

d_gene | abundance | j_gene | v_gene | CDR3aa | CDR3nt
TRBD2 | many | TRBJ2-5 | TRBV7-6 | CASSSTIAGSAQETQYF | TGTGCCAGCAGCTCTACAATAGCGGGATCGGCACAAGAGACCCAGTACTTC
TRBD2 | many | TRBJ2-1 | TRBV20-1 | CSASGTSGEDEQFF | TGCAGTGCTAGCGGGACTAGCGGGGAAGATGAGCAGTTCTTC
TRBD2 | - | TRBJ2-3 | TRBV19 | CASSILAGVGADTQYF | TGTGCCAGTAGTATTTTAGCGGGAGTGGGTGCAGATACGCAGTATTTT
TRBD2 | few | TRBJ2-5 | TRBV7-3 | CASSSGTSEVETQYF | TGTGCCAGCAGCTCGGGGACTAGCGAGGTGGAGACCCAGTACTTC
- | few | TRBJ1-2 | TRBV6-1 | CASSKARDNYGYTF | TGTGCCAGCTCAAAGGCCAGGGACAACTATGGCTACACCTTC
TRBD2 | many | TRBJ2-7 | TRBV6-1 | CASRTTSGVARQYF | TGTGCCAGCAGGACGACTAGCGGGGTCGCCCGGCAGTACTTC
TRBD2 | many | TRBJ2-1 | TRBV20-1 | CSASLLTSGRADDEQFF | TGCAGTGCTAGCCTCCTTACTAGCGGGAGGGCCGACGATGAGCAGTTCTTC
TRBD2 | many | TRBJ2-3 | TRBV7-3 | CASSSSGGAEWADTQYF | TGTGCCAGCAGCTCCAGCGGGGGGGCCGAGTGGGCAGATACGCAGTATTTT
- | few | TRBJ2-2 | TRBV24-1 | CATSDWTAGELFF | TGTGCCACCAGTGATTGGACTGCCGGGGAGCTGTTTTTT
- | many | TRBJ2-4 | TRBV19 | CASSMWGAGVAKNIQYF | TGTGCCAGTAGTATGTGGGGTGCTGGTGTTGCCAAAAACATTCAGTACTTC
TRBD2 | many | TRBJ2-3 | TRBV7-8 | CASSILAGETDTQYF | TGTGCCAGCAGCATTCTAGCGGGGGAAACAGATACGCAGTATTTT
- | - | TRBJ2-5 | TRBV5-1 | CASSLEQEGETQYF | TGCGCCAGCAGCTTGGAACAGGAGGGGGAGACCCAGTACTTC
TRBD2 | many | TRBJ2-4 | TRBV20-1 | CSAGGSSGNIQYF | TGCAGTGCCGGGGGGTCTAGTGGGAACATTCAGTACTTC
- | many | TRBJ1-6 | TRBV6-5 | CASSLDARSPLHF | TGTGCCAGCAGTTTGGACGCAAGGTCACCCCTCCACTTT
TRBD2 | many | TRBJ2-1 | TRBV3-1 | CASSRAGSSYNEQFF | TGTGCCAGCAGCCGAGCGGGGAGCTCCTACAATGAGCAGTTCTTC
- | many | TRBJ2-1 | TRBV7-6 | CASSPTGGSSYNEQFF | TGTGCCAGCAGCCCCACTGGGGGAAGCTCCTACAATGAGCAGTTCTTC
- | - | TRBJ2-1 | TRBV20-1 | CSARTGLRGGNEQFF | TGCAGTGCTAGAACCGGTTTACGAGGGGGCAATGAGCAGTTCTTC
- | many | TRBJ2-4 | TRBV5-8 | CASSLQVAKNIQYF | TGTGCCAGCAGCTTGCAGGTAGCCAAAAACATTCAGTACTTC
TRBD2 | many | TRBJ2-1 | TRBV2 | CASETSGGFSEQFF | TGTGCCAGCGAGACTAGCGGGGGGTTTAGTGAGCAGTTCTTC
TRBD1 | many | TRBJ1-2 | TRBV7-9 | CASSFRDRDHYGYTF | TGTGCCAGCAGCTTCCGGGACAGGGATCACTATGGCTACACCTTC
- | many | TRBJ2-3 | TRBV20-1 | CSASLVGRGPGADTQYF | TGCAGTGCTAGCCTCGTCGGGAGAGGGCCCGGGGCAGATACGCAGTATTTT
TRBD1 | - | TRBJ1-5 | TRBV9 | CASSVGPDRGYSNQPQHF | TGTGCCAGCAGCGTAGGACCGGACAGGGGGTATAGCAATCAGCCCCAGCATTTT
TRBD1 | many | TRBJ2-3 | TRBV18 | CASTPPGQSTDTQYF | TGTGCCAGCACACCCCCGGGACAGAGCACAGATACGCAGTATTTT
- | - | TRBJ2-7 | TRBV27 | CASSLMSGLSYEQYF | TGTGCCAGCAGTTTAATGAGTGGACTCTCCTACGAGCAGTACTTC
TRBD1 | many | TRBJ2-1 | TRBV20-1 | CSAGGQGNNEQFF | TGCAGTGCTGGGGGACAGGGGAACAATGAGCAGTTCTTC
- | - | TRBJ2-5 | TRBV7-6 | CASSLRPYQETQYF | TGTGCCAGCAGCCTTCGTCCGTACCAAGAGACCCAGTACTTC
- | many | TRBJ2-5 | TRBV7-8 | CATRKGLGGRRETQYF | TGTGCCACTAGGAAGGGGCTCGGAGGCAGGCGGGAGACCCAGTACTTC
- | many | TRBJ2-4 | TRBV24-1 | CATSVGSKNIQYF | TGTGCCACCAGTGTGGGGTCCAAAAACATTCAGTACTTC
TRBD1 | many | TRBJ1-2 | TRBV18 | CASSPDRESYGYTF | TGTGCCAGCTCACCGGACAGGGAGTCCTATGGCTACACCTTC
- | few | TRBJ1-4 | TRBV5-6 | CASSLAWGATTNEKLFF | TGTGCCAGCAGCTTGGCTTGGGGAGCGACAACTAATGAAAAACTGTTTTTT
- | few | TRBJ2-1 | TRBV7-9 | CAALKGTTGSSYNEQFF | TGTGCCGCACTAAAAGGGACGACTGGGAGCTCCTACAATGAGCAGTTCTTC
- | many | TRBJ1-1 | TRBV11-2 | CASSPRPPNTEAFF | TGTGCCAGCAGCCCGAGGCCACCGAACACTGAAGCTTTCTTT
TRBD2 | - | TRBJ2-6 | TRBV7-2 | CASSLGGGTGANVLTF | TGTGCCAGCAGCTTAGGCGGGGGGACTGGGGCCAACGTCCTGACTTTC
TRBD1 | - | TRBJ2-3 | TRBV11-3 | CASSTDRGGYTDTQYF | TGTGCCAGCAGCACAGACAGGGGCGGGTACACAGATACGCAGTATTTT
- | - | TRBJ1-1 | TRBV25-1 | CASSKNRALGEAFF | TGTGCCAGCAGTAAAAACAGGGCATTGGGTGAAGCTTTCTTT
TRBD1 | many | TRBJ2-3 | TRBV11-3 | CASSLVGQVTDTQYF | TGTGCCAGCAGCTTAGTCGGACAGGTGACAGATACGCAGTATTTT
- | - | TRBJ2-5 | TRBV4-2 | CASSQDPNGVEDEETQYF | TGTGCCAGCAGCCAAGATCCGAATGGAGTGGAGGATGAGGAGACCCAGTACTTC
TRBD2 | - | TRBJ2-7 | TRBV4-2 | CASSQAGGRASYEQYF | TGTGCCAGCAGCCAAGCCGGTGGGAGGGCCTCTTACGAGCAGTACTTC